One sample yielded the 30 T cell receptor beta chains listed below, sequenced in a study of blood T cells in healthy people across ages (dated by TCRdb to the mid-2010s). Library preparation employed 5' RACE. The sequencing machine was an Illumina HiSeq 2500. The second PCR ran for about 6 to 11 cycles and used a J-beta primer mix along with a sample-barcoded 5' primer. TCRdb applied fastp at Q25 and MiXCR to the public reads, then kept only in-frame beta chains. A single entry per CDR3 protein holds the most common genes and DNA from its merged rows. This sample comprises around 990,000 distinct CDR3 sequences, around two fifths of them detected only once. Together, the top ten hold around 13% of the sample. Sequencing was performed on blood. These receptors were obtained from a man younger than 35 in good health.

In its sample, this clonotype was seen many times. The CDR3 DNA reads as TGCGCCAGCAGCCAAGTGATCCCGGCTGGCTACACCTTC. This sequence encodes CASSQVIPAGYTF. The chain is built from TRBV4-1 and TRBJ1-2; no reliable D call. The ends were cut back, 1 base at V and 7 bases at J, with 10 bases in the middle. The V gene's germline CDR1 is MGHRA and CDR2 YSYEKL. This CDR3 spans 13 amino acids.

The V gene is TRBV28, the J gene TRBJ1-5; D not certain. This CDR3 region has 14 residues. Trimming cost V 5 bases and J 9 bases, with 17 bases left between them. Germline V gene lookup returns CDR1 MDHEN and CDR2 SYDVKM. The DNA for the CDR3 is TGTGCCAGCAGTCCCCGACTGGTTGGGTGGCCCCAGCATTTT. Residues: CASSPRLVGWPQHF.

This chain joins TRBV20-1 and TRBJ2-5; tentative D call: TRBD1 (6 bases). The V and J ends lost 0 bases and 5 bases respectively, with 16 bases between them. The CDR3 has 15 amino acids. The germline gives CDR1 DFQATT, CDR2 SNEGSKA (reference sequence). The chain's CDR3 is CSARDRNRDTETQYF. The CDR3, as DNA: TGCAGTGCTAGAGATAGGAACAGGGACACGGAGACCCAGTACTTC.

This clonotype has just a few counts. V gene TRBV4-3 combines with J gene TRBJ2-4, with TRBD2 as a possible D gene (5 bases). The CDR3 spans 14 residues. The V end lost 2 bases, the J end lost 13 bases, and 18 bases lay between the germline ends. CDR1 is LGHNA and CDR2 is YSLEER in the germline V gene. The CDR3: CASSQRYDYNEQYF. The DNA for the CDR3 is TGCGCCAGCAGCCAACGGTACGACTACAATGAGCAGTACTTC.

The J gene is TRBJ2-1, the V gene TRBV20-1, with 7 bases lining up with TRBD1. The CDR3 contains 15 residues. The junction had 13 bases not matched to a gene; V was cut back by 6 bases and J by 5 bases. The germline V gene has CDR1 DFQATT and CDR2 SNEGSKA (reference sequence). CDR3 sequence reads: CSAPITGDVNNEQFF. In nucleotides, the CDR3 is TGCAGTGCCCCTATTACAGGGGATGTGAACAATGAGCAGTTCTTC.

The rearrangement links TRBV3-1 to TRBJ2-1; D uncertain. Judging by the DNA end, TRBJ2-7 fits better; the J call may be wrong. This CDR3 comprises 15 residues. CDR1 is LGHDT, CDR2 YNNKEL, per germline (reference sequence). The CDR3 sequence is CASSQVPGTYNEQYF. The CDR3 nucleotides are TGTGCCAGCAGCCAAGTTCCAGGAACCTACAATGAGCAGTACTTC.

V usage is TRBV20-1 and J usage is TRBJ2-5; 7 positions agree with TRBD2. The V segment lost 1 base and the J segment 3 bases; nucleotides outside the gene matches: 5. Germline V gene data show CDR1 as DFQATT and CDR2 as SNEGSKA (reference sequence). This CDR3 contains 14 residues. DNA for the CDR3: TGCAGTGCTAGAGCCGGGGGGTTCAAAGAGACCCAGTACTTC. Residues: CSARAGGFKETQYF.

V is TRBV4-2 and J is TRBJ2-7; D may be TRBD2 (6 bases). The DNA matches TRBJ2-5 better at its end, which makes the J call doubtful. CDR1 is LGHNA, CDR2 YNFKEQ, per germline. The CDR3 contains 19 residues. CDR3 residues: CASSQDPLAIDGRLETQYF. The CDR3 DNA sequence: TGTGCCAGCAGCCAAGATCCCCTTGCTATAGACGGGAGATTGGAGACCCAGTACTTC.

The rearrangement joins TRBV7-9 to TRBJ2-2; 10 nucleotides line up with TRBD2. The CDR3 consists of 16 residues. Germline values: CDR1 SEHNR, CDR2 FQNEAQ (reference sequence). Losses at the gene ends were 4 bases for V and 3 bases for J; bases not matched to a gene: 5. CDR3 in DNA: TGTGCCAGCAGCTACACTAGCGGGGTTCACACCGGGGAGCTGTTTTTT. Its translation is CASSYTSGVHTGELFF.

CDR3 amino acids: CATSDPGRGQGAEAFF. DNA of the CDR3: TGTGCCACCAGTGACCCCGGGCGAGGACAGGGGGCTGAAGCTTTCTTT. This rearrangement joins TRBV24-1 to TRBJ1-1; the match to TRBD1 covers 10 bases. The CDR3 runs to 16 residues. The V and J ends lost 4 bases and 6 bases, in that order; junction bases with no gene match: 10. The germline V gene has CDR1 KGHDR and CDR2 SFDVKD.

The J gene is TRBJ2-2, the V gene TRBV10-3; 12 bases are shared with TRBD2. This CDR3 is built from 17 residues. Germline V gives CDR1 ENHRY, CDR2 SYGVKD. The trim removed 3 bases at V and 3 bases at J, leaving 5 bases unmatched. The CDR3 nucleotides are TGTGCCATCAGTGACCCTAGCGGGGGGGCTTACACCGGGGAGCTGTTTTTT. Protein product: CAISDPSGGAYTGELFF.

The V and J genes are TRBV6-1 and TRBJ1-2; 8 positions agree with TRBD1. This CDR3 has 14 amino acids. CDR1 MNHNS and CDR2 SASEGT come from the germline V gene. The V and J ends lost 3 bases and 7 bases, in that order; junction bases with no gene match: 7. The CDR3 coding sequence is TGTGCCAGCAGTGAGACAGGGGTTGGAGTTGGCTACACCTTC. This sequence encodes CASSETGVGVGYTF.

The V gene is TRBV27, the J gene TRBJ1-2; 7 nucleotides agree with TRBD1. Trimming took 5 bases from V and 4 from J; bases not matched to a gene: 16. Germline CDR1 reads MNHEY; CDR2 reads SMNVEV (reference sequence). This CDR3 comprises 17 residues. CDR3 DNA: TGTGCCAGCAGTAGATCAACCGGGACAGTATTGCGCTATGGCTACACCTTC. Translation: CASSRSTGTVLRYGYTF.

V gene TRBV6-6 combines with J gene TRBJ2-1; 7 bases fit TRBD1. V was clipped by 2 bases and J by 4 bases; unmatched bases: 5. This CDR3 comprises 15 residues. Germline loops: CDR1 MNHNY, CDR2 SVGAGI (reference sequence). The CDR3 loop reads CASSYGDRQYNEQFF. The DNA of the CDR3 is TGTGCCAGCAGTTACGGGGACAGACAATACAATGAGCAGTTCTTC.

The V call is TRBV2, the J call TRBJ2-2; 10 bases are a match to TRBD1. Losses at the gene ends were 6 bases for V and 0 bases for J; bases not matched to a gene: 7. Per germline, CDR1 SNHLY and CDR2 FYNNEI. This CDR3 has 17 residues. CDR3 region: CASRATGGDSNTGELFF. The CDR3 DNA reads TGTGCCAGCAGGGCGACAGGGGGCGATTCGAACACCGGGGAGCTGTTTTTT.

This clonotype showed up just once. The chain is built from TRBV15 and TRBJ2-3; D gene ambiguous. V lost 0 bases and J lost 6, with 10 bases in between. The CDR3 has 14 residues. The germline gives CDR1 LNHNV, CDR2 YYDKDF (reference sequence). The CDR3 reads CATSRDPNLDTQYF. In nucleotides, the CDR3 is TGTGCCACCAGCAGAGATCCCAATCTGGATACGCAGTATTTT.

V gene TRBV3-1 combines with J gene TRBJ1-1; D gene ambiguous. Germline values: CDR1 LGHDT, CDR2 YNNKEL (reference sequence). The V end lost 1 base, the J end lost 4 bases, and 13 bases lay between the germline ends. The CDR3 has 15 residues. In nucleotides, the CDR3 is TGTGCCAGCAGCCAAGCGGCATTGGATGGCACTGAAGCTTTCTTT. Protein product: CASSQAALDGTEAFF.

This clonotype occurred a few times. V gene TRBV12-3 or TRBV12-4 combines with J gene TRBJ2-3; TRBD2 is a possible D gene (5 bases). Trimming pared 3 bases from V and 0 bases from J, leaving 19 bases between. The length of the CDR3 is 18 residues. The CDR3 DNA follows: TGTGCCAGCAGTTTGCGTGTCGGGGTGAGCACCAGCACAGATACGCAGTATTTT. It translates to CASSLRVGVSTSTDTQYF.

This clonotype was found a few times. The gene calls are TRBV5-1 and TRBJ1-1; 8 nucleotides match TRBD1. CDR1 and CDR2 (germline): SGHRS, YFSETQ. The ends lost 4 bases at V and 4 bases at J; junction bases unmatched: 9. This CDR3 has 15 amino acids. The CDR3 DNA sequence: TGCGCCAGCAGCCTTTCCCAGGGGGCTGTCACTGAAGCTTTCTTT. Residues: CASSLSQGAVTEAFF.

V is TRBV7-2 and J is TRBJ1-1; D is possibly TRBD1 (5 bases). Germline V gives CDR1 SGHTA, CDR2 FQGNSA. The ends were cut back, 2 bases at V and 6 bases at J, with 13 bases in the middle. This CDR3 contains 14 residues. This chain's CDR3 is CASSLLQGRAEAFF. CDR3 sequence (DNA): TGTGCCAGCAGCTTACTTCAGGGTAGAGCTGAAGCTTTCTTT.

This clonotype was seen a handful of times. This sequence joins TRBV25-1 and TRBJ2-7; 9 bases are shared with TRBD1. The CDR3 is 17 residues long. Germline V lookup: CDR1 MGHDK, CDR2 SYGVNS. V lost 5 bases to trimming and J lost 0 bases; unmatched junction nucleotides: 11. The CDR3, as DNA: TGTGCCAGCAGTTCCTGGCCCCGGACAGGGGCCTCCTACGAGCAGTACTTC. It translates to CASSSWPRTGASYEQYF.

The genes are TRBV15 and TRBJ2-3; 8 nucleotides line up with TRBD1. After removal of 0 bases from V and 3 bases from J, the junction contained 14 bases not matched to a gene. The CDR3 loop spans 19 amino acids. Germline V CDR1 and CDR2: LNHNV, YYDKDF (reference sequence). CDR3 DNA sequence: TGTGCCACCAGCAGAGAACGCGAAACTAGGACAGGGTTAACAGATACGCAGTATTTT. Translated, it gives CATSRERETRTGLTDTQYF.

Only a few counts were recorded for this clonotype. The chain recombines TRBV4-3 with TRBJ1-1; D may be TRBD1 (6 bases). There are 16 residues in the CDR3. Per germline, CDR1 LGHNA and CDR2 YSLEER. V was pared by 1 base and J by 4 bases, with 16 bases between. This CDR3 is CASSQVLRVQGTEAFF. The CDR3 bases are TGCGCCAGCAGCCAAGTGCTCCGGGTACAGGGCACTGAAGCTTTCTTT.

The table lists this clonotype with a few counts. The chain couples TRBV7-2 to TRBJ2-7; a possible D gene is TRBD1 (6 bases). CDR3 size: 17 residues. Trimming removed 4 bases from V and 3 bases from J, with 22 bases in between. Germline CDR1 is SGHTA and CDR2 is FQGNSA. The CDR3 loop reads CASSSPIQGPVRYEQYF. For the CDR3, the DNA is TGTGCCAGCAGCTCGCCGATACAGGGACCTGTACGCTACGAGCAGTACTTC. The whole variable domain, remainder taken from reference TRBV7-2 and TRBJ2-7, is GAGVSQSPSNKVTEKGKDVELRCDPISGHTALYWYRQSLGQGLEFLIYFQGNSAPDKSGLPSDRFSAERTGGSVSTLTIQRTQQEDSAVYLCASSSPIQGPVRYEQYFGPGTRLTVT.

This clonotype has a handful of counts. The chain employs TRBV2 and TRBJ2-1; D might be TRBD1 or TRBD2, each matching 6 bases. The CDR3 is 14 residues long. V lost 3 bases and J 7 bases, leaving 13 bases between the germline ends. Looked up from germline, CDR1 is SNHLY and CDR2 is FYNNEI. The CDR3 bases are TGTGCCAGCAGTGACGAGGGGGGTAAAAATGAGCAGTTCTTC. It translates to CASSDEGGKNEQFF.

This clonotype appeared many times. The rearrangement uses TRBV20-1 and TRBJ2-5; no clear D gene. CDR1 DFQATT and CDR2 SNEGSKA come from the germline V gene (reference sequence). The CDR3 is made up of 13 amino acids. Trimming cost V 1 base and J 2 bases, with 8 bases left between them. The CDR3 nucleotides are TGCAGTGCTAGAGGGGCAGGTCAAGAGACCCAGTACTTC. Its translation: CSARGAGQETQYF.

This clonotype was counted a few times. This sequence joins TRBV5-1 and TRBJ2-2; 9 bases fit TRBD1. Trimming at V came to 4 bases and at J to 4 bases, leaving 5 bases not matched to a gene. CDR3 length: 15 amino acids. Germline CDR1 SGHRS, CDR2 YFSETQ. CDR3 sequence reads: CASSADRGSTGELFF. The CDR3 DNA sequence: TGCGCCAGCAGCGCGGACAGGGGAAGCACCGGGGAGCTGTTTTTT.

In this sample, this clonotype turned up many times. The rearrangement joins TRBV6-2 or TRBV6-3 to TRBJ2-1, with D tentatively TRBD2 (6 bases). V was cut by 6 bases and J by 7 bases, with 10 bases left in between. The CDR3 is 12 amino acids. In germline, CDR1 is MNHEY, CDR2 SVGEGT. CDR3 in amino acids: CASRRTKNEQFF. In DNA, the CDR3 is TGTGCCAGCAGAAGGACTAAAAATGAGCAGTTCTTC.

The chain couples TRBV7-9 to TRBJ1-1; D remains unclear. This CDR3 has 13 residues. Germline V gene data show CDR1 as SEHNR and CDR2 as FQNEAQ (reference sequence). V shed 7 bases and J shed 3 bases, with 12 bases lying between them. The CDR3 nucleotides are TGTGCCAGCACCTTCTCCGGAGACACTGAAGCTTTCTTT. Translated, it gives CASTFSGDTEAFF.

This clonotype has only a few counts. V and J are TRBV20-1 and TRBJ2-7, with unresolved D. The CDR3 covers 11 residues. Germline V lookup: CDR1 DFQATT, CDR2 SNEGSKA (reference sequence). Trimming removed 6 bases at V and 1 base at J, with 7 bases between. The CDR3 reads CSAEWSYEQYF. In DNA, the CDR3 is TGCAGTGCCGAGTGGTCCTACGAGCAGTACTTC.